The 29 T cell receptor beta chains below all came from one sample that was sequenced in a study of Graves' ophthalmopathy and Graves' hyperthyroidism. Amplified TCR beta CDR3 regions were obtained using RNA transcripts as template. An initial RT-PCR round employing HTBI primers preceded a second-round multiplex PCR. TCRdb redid the calling of the multiplex PCR reads with MiXCR, one entry per CDR3 protein. Of hundreds of thousands of distinct CDR3 sequences listed, about a fifth were seen once; the top ten hold more than 5.5%. Sequenced sample: peripheral blood. The receptor source for this set is a woman younger than 30 with stable Graves' hyperthyroidism. Some clones in this sample may be carry-over from other donors' samples.

V usage is TRBV7-3 and J usage is TRBJ1-1; D unresolved. CDR1 is SGHTA, CDR2 FQGTGA, per germline. Trimming took off 1 base at V and 3 bases at J, with 9 bases between the two ends. The length of the CDR3 is 14 residues. CDR3 region: CASSLRPADTEAFF. Here the CDR3 DNA reads TGTGCCAGCAGCTTAAGGCCCGCGGACACTGAAGCTTTCTTT.

There are many counts of this clonotype. The chain is built from TRBV20-1 and TRBJ1-1; possible D gene TRBD1, 6 bases. Germline V lookup: CDR1 DFQATT, CDR2 SNEGSKA (reference sequence). Trimming left V 2 bases short and J 2 bases short, with 9 bases between. The CDR3 contains 13 residues. The DNA for the CDR3 is TGCAGTGCTAGAACAGGGTCTAACACTGAAGCTTTCTTT. Residues: CSARTGSNTEAFF.

This clonotype has at least ten counts. The chain combines TRBV12-3 or TRBV12-4 with TRBJ1-2, with D tentatively TRBD1 (6 bases). CDR3 length: 13 residues. Trimming left V 1 base short and J 10 bases short, with 13 bases between. The CDR3 loop is CASSLDEQGIYTF. The CDR3 nucleotides read TGTGCCAGCAGTTTAGATGAACAGGGAATCTACACCTTC.

DNA of the CDR3: TGTGCCAGCAGGACTGGACAGGCACGGGGCTACACCTTC. Its protein product is CASRTGQARGYTF. This chain connects TRBV6-1 to TRBJ1-2; 7 bases agree with TRBD1. The CDR3 contains 13 residues. CDR1 MNHNS and CDR2 SASEGT come from the germline V gene. Germline trimming cut 6 bases from V and 8 bases from J; bases unmatched to any gene: 9.

This clonotype was picked up many times. The chain uses TRBV11-2 and TRBJ2-7; TRBD2 matches at 9 bases. The CDR3 sequence is 16 residues long. V gave up 5 bases and J gave up 6 bases; unmatched junction bases: 14. In germline, CDR1 is SGHAT, CDR2 FQNNGV. As DNA, the CDR3 is TGTGCCAGCAGCAAAGGGGGAGGGACTAGCACCCTCGAGCAGTACTTC. This sequence encodes CASSKGGGTSTLEQYF. Supplemented by reference TRBV11-2 and TRBJ2-7, the full variable domain reads EAGVAQSPRYKIIEKRQSVAFWCNPISGHATLYWYQQILGQGPKLLIQFQNNGVVDDSQLPKDRFSAERLKGVDSTLKIQPAKLEDSAVYLCASSKGGGTSTLEQYFGPGTRLTVT.

The count of this clonotype is one. The V call is TRBV5-1, the J call TRBJ1-1, with 8 bases lining up with TRBD1. Trimming took 3 bases from V and 0 from J; bases not matched to a gene: 4. This CDR3 has 15 residues. Germline CDR1 reads SGHRS; CDR2 reads YFSETQ. The CDR3 here is CASSWRTGLNTEAFF. DNA for the CDR3: TGCGCCAGCAGCTGGAGGACAGGGCTGAACACTGAAGCTTTCTTT. Looking up the rest from reference TRBV5-1 and TRBJ1-1 gives the full variable domain: KAGVTQTPRYLIKTRGQQVTLSCSPISGHRSVSWYQQTPGQGLQFLFEYFSETQRNKGNFPGRFSGRQFSNSRSEMNVSTLELGDSALYLCASSWRTGLNTEAFFGQGTRLTVV.

This clonotype was found many times. The chain uses TRBV25-1 and TRBJ1-6, with D tentatively TRBD1 (5 bases). Germline loops: CDR1 MGHDK, CDR2 SYGVNS. The CDR3 is 13 residues long. Deletions cut 9 bases from V and 1 base from J, with 7 bases between. The CDR3 spells CASGTSYNSPLHF. CDR3 coding DNA: TGTGCCAGTGGGACTTCCTATAATTCACCCCTCCACTTT.

The genes are TRBV30 and TRBJ2-7; D perhaps matches TRBD2 (9 bases). Trimming shortened V by 5 bases and J by 7 bases, and 21 bases separated the two germline ends. The CDR3 runs to 14 residues. Looked up from germline, CDR1 is GTSNPN and CDR2 is SVGIG (reference sequence). CDR3 bases: TGTGCCTGGGACAGGGGCGGGAGGGCCCGGGAGCAGTACTTC. It is translated as CAWDRGGRAREQYF.

This chain uses TRBV28 with TRBJ2-7; perhaps TRBD2 as D (6 bases). The V gene's germline CDR1 is MDHEN and CDR2 SYDVKM. This CDR3 contains 16 residues. V dropped 5 bases and J dropped 5 bases, with 22 bases sitting between them. The CDR3 spells CASSRPGLGGPHEQYF. CDR3 nucleotides: TGTGCCAGCAGTCGTCCGGGACTGGGGGGTCCCCACGAGCAGTACTTC.

This clonotype was recorded only once. The rearrangement uses TRBV20-1 and TRBJ1-1, with D uncertain. Between the trimmed V and J ends, which lost 0 bases and 2 bases, there was a span of 10 bases. CDR1 is DFQATT, CDR2 SNEGSKA, per germline (reference sequence). The CDR3 consists of 14 residues. The CDR3 loop is CSARDWRGNTEAFF. DNA of the CDR3: TGCAGTGCTAGAGATTGGCGAGGAAACACTGAAGCTTTCTTT.

At least ten counts were recorded for this clonotype. CDR3 sequence reads: CATSRENTGELFF. CDR3 bases: TGTGCCACCTCCAGGGAGAACACCGGGGAGCTGTTTTTT. The chain employs TRBV24-1 and TRBJ2-2, with a tentative D call TRBD1 (5 bases). Germline V gene data show CDR1 as KGHDR and CDR2 as SFDVKD. This CDR3 has 13 amino acids. V dropped 9 bases and J dropped 1 base, with 8 bases sitting between them.

There are many counts of this clonotype. The genes are TRBV15 and TRBJ1-1, with unresolved D. Trimming cost V 3 bases and J 3 bases, with 8 bases left between them. This CDR3 spans 13 amino acids. The germline CDR1 and CDR2 sequences are LNHNV and YYDKDF (reference sequence). CDR3 in amino acids: CATSREMDTEAFF. The CDR3 DNA sequence: TGTGCCACCAGCAGGGAGATGGACACTGAAGCTTTCTTT.

This clonotype was seen a few times. The chain employs TRBV11-2 and TRBJ2-4, with TRBD2 matching over 7 bases. CDR1 SGHAT and CDR2 FQNNGV come from the germline V gene. This CDR3 has 19 amino acids. Unmatched junction bases numbered 12, after V lost 1 base and J lost 0 bases. The CDR3 loop reads CASSLGVAGGSGAKNIQYF. DNA for the CDR3: TGTGCCAGCAGCTTAGGAGTTGCGGGCGGGAGCGGAGCCAAAAACATTCAGTACTTC.

This clonotype was picked up many times. The genes are TRBV7-9 and TRBJ2-7, with D unclear. Germline-derived CDR1 and CDR2 are SEHNR and FQNEAQ (reference sequence). The CDR3 runs 12 residues. V was pared by 2 bases and J by 7 bases, with 9 bases between. The chain's CDR3 is CASSLISEEQYF. DNA for the CDR3: TGTGCCAGCAGCTTAATCTCAGAAGAGCAGTACTTC. Based on the CDR3 plus reference TRBV7-9 and TRBJ2-7, the full variable domain is DTGVSQNPRHKITKRGQNVTFRCDPISEHNRLYWYRQTLGQGPEFLTYFQNEAQLEKSRLLSDRFSAERPKGSFSTLEIQRTEQGDSAMYLCASSLISEEQYFGPGTRLTVT.

At least ten counts were recorded for this clonotype. The gene calls are TRBV6-2 or TRBV6-3 and TRBJ2-5; weak D call: TRBD2 (6 bases). V was shortened by 2 bases and J by 6 bases, with 13 bases between the two germline ends. Per germline, CDR1 MNHEY and CDR2 SVGEGT. There are 14 residues in the CDR3. CDR3 DNA sequence: TGTGCCAGCAGTTACGACGGGAGAGGACAGACCCAGTACTTC. Encoded protein: CASSYDGRGQTQYF.

In its sample, this clonotype was seen many times. As DNA, the CDR3 is TGTGCCAGCACCCAAGGGGGGTATGGCTACACCTTC. This translates into CASTQGGYGYTF. The chain combines TRBV12-3 or TRBV12-4 with TRBJ1-2; D perhaps matches TRBD1 (6 bases). This CDR3 spans 12 amino acids. Trimming stripped 7 bases from V and 5 bases from J, with 11 bases between.

This clonotype was counted only a few times. A junction end diverges from the germline sequence, so it may reflect a read error. J is TRBJ2-5 and V is TRBV9; D remains ambiguous. Looked up from germline, CDR1 is SGDLS and CDR2 is YYNGEE. This CDR3 is built from 11 residues. The CDR3, as DNA: TGTGCCAGCGGCGTAGAACGGACCCAGTACTTC. The encoded protein is CASGVERTQYF.

To note about this clonotype: The junction shows a germline mismatch at one end, possibly a read error. V gene TRBV28 combines with J gene TRBJ1-2, with a possible D match to TRBD1 (6 bases). The CDR3 runs 13 residues. The germline V gene has CDR1 MDHEN and CDR2 SYDVKM. CDR3 region: CASSFTGGYGYAF. For the CDR3, the DNA is TGTGCCAGCAGTTTTACGGGGGGCTATGGCTACGCCTTC.

The genes are TRBV7-8 and TRBJ2-4; D is unresolved. The CDR3 is 16 amino acids. Trimming took 0 bases from V and 0 from J, leaving 9 bases between them. The germline CDR1 and CDR2 sequences are SGHVS and FQNEAQ. The CDR3 sequence is CASSLAGNLAKNIQYF. The CDR3 region has the DNA TGTGCCAGCAGCTTAGCAGGGAACCTAGCCAAAAACATTCAGTACTTC.

This clonotype was found a few times. The chain joins TRBV6-1 to TRBJ1-3; no reliable D call. Per germline, CDR1 MNHNS and CDR2 SASEGT. V was pared by 6 bases and J by 1 base, with 10 bases between. The CDR3 consists of 14 residues. CDR3 in DNA: TGTGCCAGCAGCCCGGTTACTTCTGGAAACACCATATATTTT. Amino acids: CASSPVTSGNTIYF.

This clonotype was detected ten times or more. The J gene is TRBJ1-1, the V gene TRBV13, with 8 bases identical to TRBD1. Germline V gene sequence: CDR1 PRHDT, CDR2 FYEKMQ (reference sequence). Losses at the gene ends were 5 bases for V and 1 base for J; bases not matched to a gene: 6. This CDR3 region has 15 residues. CDR3 residues: CASSITGTGNTEAFF. CDR3 DNA: TGTGCCAGCAGCATAACCGGGACAGGGAACACTGAAGCTTTCTTT. Filled out from reference TRBV13 and TRBJ1-1, the complete variable domain reads AAGVIQSPRHLIKEKRETATLKCYPIPRHDTVYWYQQGPGQDPQFLISFYEKMQSDKGSIPDRFSAQQFSDYHSELNMSSLELGDSALYFCASSITGTGNTEAFFGQGTRLTVV.

The sample holds many counts of this clonotype. This rearrangement joins TRBV27 to TRBJ2-7, with D tentatively TRBD1 (6 bases). Trimming shortened V by 5 bases and J by 5 bases, and 13 bases separated the two germline ends. CDR1 is MNHEY and CDR2 is SMNVEV in the germline V gene (reference sequence). The CDR3 is made up of 13 amino acids. CDR3 sequence (DNA): TGTGCCAGCAGTCCCCCGACAGGCGACGAGCAGTACTTC. Translation: CASSPPTGDEQYF.

V is TRBV20-1 and J is TRBJ2-7; tentatively, D is TRBD1 or TRBD2 (5 bases each). The CDR3 contains 12 residues. The ends were cut back, 1 base at V and 6 bases at J, with 10 bases in the middle. Per germline, CDR1 DFQATT and CDR2 SNEGSKA (reference sequence). The CDR3 DNA reads as TGCAGTGCTAGAGGGGACGGATTCGAGCAGTACTTC. It specifies CSARGDGFEQYF.

This clonotype was seen ten or more times. The chain uses TRBV5-1 and TRBJ2-7, with 9 nucleotides matching TRBD1. This CDR3 has 15 amino acids. The trim removed 3 bases at V and 6 bases at J, leaving 10 bases unmatched. Germline CDR1 SGHRS, CDR2 YFSETQ. The CDR3, as DNA: TGCGCCAGCAGCTGGACCCCGGGACAGGGAGGCGAGCAGTACTTC. Encoded protein: CASSWTPGQGGEQYF.

This clonotype was counted at least ten times. The V call is TRBV6-2 or TRBV6-3, the J call TRBJ2-7; D tentatively fits TRBD1 or TRBD2 (5 bases each). V was pared by 7 bases and J by 7 bases, with 26 bases between. Germline CDR1 reads MNHEY; CDR2 reads SVGEGT. The CDR3 extends over 16 amino acids. The CDR3 sequence: CASIDATGERAREQYF. CDR3 nucleotide sequence: TGTGCCAGCATTGATGCAACAGGAGAGAGGGCGAGGGAGCAGTACTTC.

V gene TRBV20-1 combines with J gene TRBJ1-3, with D hard to call. CDR1 DFQATT and CDR2 SNEGSKA come from the germline V gene (reference sequence). The germline V and J ends were trimmed by 0 bases and 3 bases, with 12 bases remaining between them. The CDR3 is 15 residues long. CDR3 nucleotides: TGCAGTGCTAGAGATCCCACGGGCGATGGAAACACCATATATTTT. This sequence encodes CSARDPTGDGNTIYF.

This clonotype has ten or more counts. This rearrangement joins TRBV7-8 to TRBJ2-5, with D tentatively TRBD2 (6 bases). This CDR3 has 13 residues. Germline lookup yields CDR1 SGHVS and CDR2 FQNEAQ. The V gene lost 6 bases and the J gene lost 3 bases, with 11 bases spanning the gap. CDR3 in DNA: TGTGCCAGCAGGGTGGGACTTAAAGAGACCCAGTACTTC. It yields the protein CASRVGLKETQYF.

This clonotype was detected many times. The genes are TRBV20-1 and TRBJ1-2; 8 bases align to TRBD1. V shed 5 bases, J shed 6 bases, and the junction held 8 bases outside the gene matches. Germline V gene sequence: CDR1 DFQATT, CDR2 SNEGSKA (reference sequence). The CDR3 is 13 residues long. The CDR3 spells CSAENRGTDGYTF. The CDR3 region has the DNA TGCAGTGCTGAAAACAGGGGGACGGATGGCTACACCTTC.

Many counts were recorded for this clonotype. This chain joins TRBV28 and TRBJ2-5; the match to TRBD2 covers 9 bases. The germline V gene has CDR1 MDHEN and CDR2 SYDVKM. The CDR3 sequence is 13 residues long. J was trimmed by 5 bases and V by 8 bases; bases with no gene match: 6. The CDR3: CASRSGSTETQYF. As DNA, the CDR3 is TGTGCCAGCCGTAGCGGGAGTACGGAGACCCAGTACTTC.